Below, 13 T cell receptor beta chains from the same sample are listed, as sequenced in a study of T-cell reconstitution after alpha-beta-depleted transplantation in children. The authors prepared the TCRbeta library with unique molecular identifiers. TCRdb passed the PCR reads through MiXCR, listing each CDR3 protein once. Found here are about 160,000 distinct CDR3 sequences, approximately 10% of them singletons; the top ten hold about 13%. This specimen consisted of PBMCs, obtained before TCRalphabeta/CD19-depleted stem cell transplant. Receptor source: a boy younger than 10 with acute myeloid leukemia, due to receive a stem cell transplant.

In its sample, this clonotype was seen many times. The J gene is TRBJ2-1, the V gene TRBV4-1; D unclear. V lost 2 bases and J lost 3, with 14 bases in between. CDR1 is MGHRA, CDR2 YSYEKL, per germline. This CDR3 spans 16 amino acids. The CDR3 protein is CASSQTLARLYNEQFF. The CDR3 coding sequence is TGCGCCAGCAGCCAAACTCTTGCTAGGCTCTACAATGAGCAGTTCTTC.

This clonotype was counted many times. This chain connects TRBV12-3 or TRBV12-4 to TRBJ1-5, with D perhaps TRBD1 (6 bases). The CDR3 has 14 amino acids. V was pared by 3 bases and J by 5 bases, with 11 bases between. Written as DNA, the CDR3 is TGTGCCAGCAGTTTTTGGCCAGGGGATCAGCCCCAGCATTTT. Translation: CASSFWPGDQPQHF.

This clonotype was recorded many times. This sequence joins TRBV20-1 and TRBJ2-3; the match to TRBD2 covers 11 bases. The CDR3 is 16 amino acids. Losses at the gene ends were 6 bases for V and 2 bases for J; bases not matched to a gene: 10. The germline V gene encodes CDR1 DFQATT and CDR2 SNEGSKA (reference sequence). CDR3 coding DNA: TGCAGTGCCCACCCACTACTAGCGGGGGACACAGATACGCAGTATTTT. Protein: CSAHPLLAGDTDTQYF.

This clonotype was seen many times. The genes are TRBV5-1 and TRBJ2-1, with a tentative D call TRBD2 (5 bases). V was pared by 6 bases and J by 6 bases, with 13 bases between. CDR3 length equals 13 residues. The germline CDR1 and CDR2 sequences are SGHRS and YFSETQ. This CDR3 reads CASTWTPSNEQFF. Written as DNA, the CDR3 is TGCGCCAGCACATGGACTCCTTCCAATGAGCAGTTCTTC.

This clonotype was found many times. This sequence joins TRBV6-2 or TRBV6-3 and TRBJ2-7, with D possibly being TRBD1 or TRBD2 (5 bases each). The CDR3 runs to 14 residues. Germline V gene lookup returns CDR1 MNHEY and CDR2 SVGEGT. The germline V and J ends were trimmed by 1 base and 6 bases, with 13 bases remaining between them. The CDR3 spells CASSYYGTVPEQYF. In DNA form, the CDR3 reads TGTGCCAGCAGTTACTATGGGACCGTCCCCGAGCAGTACTTC.

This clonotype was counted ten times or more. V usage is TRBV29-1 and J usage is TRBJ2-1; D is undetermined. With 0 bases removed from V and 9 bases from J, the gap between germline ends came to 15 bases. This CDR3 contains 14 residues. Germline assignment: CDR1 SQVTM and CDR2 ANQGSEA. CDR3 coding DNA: TGCAGCGTTGAAGATAAAAATGAGGACGGTGAGCAGTTCTTC. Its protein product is CSVEDKNEDGEQFF.

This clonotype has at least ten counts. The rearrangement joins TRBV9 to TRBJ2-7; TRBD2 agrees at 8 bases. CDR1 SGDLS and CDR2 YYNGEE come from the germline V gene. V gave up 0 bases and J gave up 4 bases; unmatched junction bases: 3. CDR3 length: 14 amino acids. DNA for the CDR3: TGTGCCAGCAGCGTAGGCCCGGGGGGGTACGAGCAGTACTTC. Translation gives CASSVGPGGYEQYF.

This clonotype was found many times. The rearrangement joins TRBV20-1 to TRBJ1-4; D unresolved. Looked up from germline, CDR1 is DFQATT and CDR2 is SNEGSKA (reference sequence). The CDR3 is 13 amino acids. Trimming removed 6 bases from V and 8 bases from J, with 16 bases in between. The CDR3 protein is CSANDPRKEKLFF. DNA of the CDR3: TGCAGTGCAAATGACCCTAGGAAAGAAAAACTGTTTTTT.

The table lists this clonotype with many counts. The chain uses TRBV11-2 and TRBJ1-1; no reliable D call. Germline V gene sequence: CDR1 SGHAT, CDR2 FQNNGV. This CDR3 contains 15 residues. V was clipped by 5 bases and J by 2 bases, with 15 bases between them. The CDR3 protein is CASSPGRVFNTEAFF. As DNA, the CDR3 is TGTGCCAGCAGCCCAGGAAGAGTGTTTAACACTGAAGCTTTCTTT.

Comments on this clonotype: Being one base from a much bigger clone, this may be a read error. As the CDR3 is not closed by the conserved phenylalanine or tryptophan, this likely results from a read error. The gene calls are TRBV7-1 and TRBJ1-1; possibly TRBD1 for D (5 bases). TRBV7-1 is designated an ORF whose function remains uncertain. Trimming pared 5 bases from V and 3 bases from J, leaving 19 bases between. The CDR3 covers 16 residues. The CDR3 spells CASSPRDRSGYTEAFI. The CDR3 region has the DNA TGTGCCAGCAGCCCCCGGGACCGCAGCGGGTACACTGAAGCTTTCATT.

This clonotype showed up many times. The CDR3: CASSLVSGSNEQFF. CDR3 sequence (DNA): TGTGCCAGCAGCTTAGTGTCGGGGTCCAATGAGCAGTTCTTC. The chain joins TRBV7-2 to TRBJ2-1, with D perhaps matching TRBD2 (5 bases). Per the germline V gene, CDR1 is SGHTA and CDR2 is FQGNSA. The V end was cut by 1 base, the J end by 6 bases, with 10 bases between. The CDR3 has 14 residues. Based on the CDR3 plus reference TRBV7-2 and TRBJ2-1, the full variable domain is GAGVSQSPSNKVTEKGKDVELRCDPISGHTALYWYRQSLGQGLEFLIYFQGNSAPDKSGLPSDRFSAERTGGSVSTLTIQRTQQEDSAVYLCASSLVSGSNEQFFGPGTRLTVL.

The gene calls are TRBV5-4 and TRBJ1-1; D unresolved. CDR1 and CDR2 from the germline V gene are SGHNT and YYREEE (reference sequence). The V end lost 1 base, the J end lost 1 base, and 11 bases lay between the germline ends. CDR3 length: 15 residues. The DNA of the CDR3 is TGTGCCAGCAGCTTGAATGGCAGAGCGAACACTGAAGCTTTCTTT. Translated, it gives CASSLNGRANTEAFF.

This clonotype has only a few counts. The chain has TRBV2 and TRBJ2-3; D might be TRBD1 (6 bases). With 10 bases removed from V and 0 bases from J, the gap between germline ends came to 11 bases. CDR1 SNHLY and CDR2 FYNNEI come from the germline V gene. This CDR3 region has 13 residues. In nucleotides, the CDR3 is TGTGCCATCAGGGGAACTAGCACAGATACGCAGTATTTT. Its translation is CAIRGTSTDTQYF.